This entry features one T cell receptor (beta chain) sequence. Its antigen is not known. With sequencing, the targeted depth ranged from 1 in 200,000 to 1 in 1 million T cells. Data came from immunoSEQ multiplex PCR; TCRdb stores just in-frame clones and leaves some out. The sample holds approximately 280,000 clones, roughly 76% seen once. This sample was included in a study of cytotoxic CD8 clonotypes in ibrutinib-treated CLL. Study-level points and caveats: Measured clonality at baseline was greater than in age-matched healthy donors and tracked with circulating CD8+ T-cell counts. Ibrutinib response saw clonality rise, and progression saw it return toward baseline.

In germline, CDR1 is MNHEY, CDR2 SMNVEV (reference sequence). The CDR3 totals 16 residues. V dropped 4 bases and J dropped 4; count of bases not matched to a gene: 5. The material was PBMCs, obtained at disease progression, from a patient treated with ibrutinib. This clonotype was obtained from a human donor with chronic lymphocytic leukemia. The chain carries TRBV27 and TRBJ2-7; 15 bases map to TRBD2. Here the CDR3 reads CASSSSGTSGGYEQYF. As DNA, the CDR3 is TGTGCCAGCAGTTCGTCCGGGACTAGCGGGGGGTACGAGCAGTACTTC.